The present T cell receptor beta chain was sequenced within a study of shared clonotypes between healthy human individuals. Study-level results: The study's rarefaction showed incomplete sorted-subset sequencing despite large depth.

This table comes from immunoSEQ multiplex PCR, and its TCRdb copy is limited to in-frame clones, with some not included. The sample contains approximately 2,000,000 clones, 90% to 95% of which appear only once. CD8 cells regarded as naive lacked CD45RO, were positively chosen for CCR7, and omitted terminally differentiated effector memory CD45RA+ cells. Donors, healthy HIV-negative adults, lacked recent acute infections or vaccinations. Germline loops: CDR1 DFQATT, CDR2 SNEGSKA (reference sequence). V dropped 6 bases and J dropped 8 bases, with 11 bases sitting between them. CDR3 size: 11 residues. In the case of this clone: Antigen: not known.

Material for sequencing was naive CD8+ T cells from PBMCs. The sequence was collected from a man between 18 and 35 years old in good health. Some clones in this sample may be carry-over from other donors' samples. The chain carries TRBV20-1 and TRBJ2-1, with D hard to call. Here the CDR3 reads CSAPHSYEQFF. CDR3 DNA sequence: TGCAGTGCCCCCCATAGCTATGAGCAGTTCTTC.